These 10 T cell receptor beta chains share one sample of origin, sequenced in a study of Ad26.COV2.S vaccination and SARS-CoV-2 variants. Noted treatment: 15 to 20 received Ad26.COV2.S at low or high dose, single or two shots; roughly five received placebo; per-sample allocation not given. Material that was analyzed had been drawn on day 63 after the first vaccine or placebo injection. Data came from immunoSEQ multiplex PCR; TCRdb stores just in-frame clones and leaves some out. This sample has 300,000 to 350,000 clones, with 85% found just once. The specimen was peripheral blood, collected in a trial of Ad26.COV2.S vaccine versus placebo. These receptors all stem from a person aged 18-60 years who received the Ad26.COV2.S COVID-19 vaccine or a placebo.

V and J are TRBV6-1 and TRBJ1-1, with 9 bases aligning to TRBD1. This CDR3 spans 15 amino acids. The V segment lost 3 bases and the J segment 4 bases; nucleotides outside the gene matches: 6. Germline CDR1 MNHNS, CDR2 SASEGT. This CDR3 reads CASSDGTGLVTEAFF. CDR3 sequence (DNA): TGTGCCAGCAGTGATGGGACAGGGTTGGTCACTGAAGCTTTCTTT.

The chain employs TRBV5-1 and TRBJ2-1; D call uncertain. The germline V gene has CDR1 SGHRS and CDR2 YFSETQ. The CDR3 spans 14 residues. V lost 0 bases to trimming and J lost 7 bases, with 11 bases between them. CDR3 loop: CASSLDWGRNEQFF. The CDR3 bases are TGCGCCAGCAGCTTGGATTGGGGTAGAAATGAGCAGTTCTTC.

This sequence joins TRBV5-6 and TRBJ1-2, with D unclear. Germline loops: CDR1 SGHDT, CDR2 YYEEEE. Trimming stripped 4 bases from V and 3 bases from J, with 7 bases between. CDR3 length: 12 residues. CDR3: CASSIADYGYTF. In nucleotides, the CDR3 is TGTGCCAGCAGCATCGCGGACTATGGCTACACCTTC.

The table lists this clone with a count of one. The chain carries TRBV5-1 and TRBJ2-3; tentatively, D is TRBD2 (6 bases). Germline V gene lookup returns CDR1 SGHRS and CDR2 YFSETQ. The V end lost 6 bases, the J end lost 0 bases, and 11 bases lay between the germline ends. The CDR3 extends over 14 amino acids. The CDR3 reads CASMRGGSTDTQYF. The CDR3 bases are TGCGCCAGCATGCGGGGCGGTAGCACAGATACGCAGTATTTT.

This chain uses TRBV19 with TRBJ1-6, with a weak D call TRBD1 (5 bases). Germline assignment: CDR1 LNHDA and CDR2 SQIVND (reference sequence). The CDR3 loop spans 16 amino acids. The V and J ends lost 6 bases and 9 bases respectively, with 21 bases between them. CDR3 protein: CASSSVSAGSGSPLHF. The CDR3 region has the DNA TGTGCCAGTAGCTCGGTTTCGGCAGGGAGCGGTTCACCCCTCCACTTT.

This sequence joins TRBV19 and TRBJ1-1, with 9 bases identical to TRBD1. The CDR3 has 13 amino acids. Germline V CDR1 and CDR2: LNHDA, SQIVND (reference sequence). The V segment lost 7 bases and the J segment 4 bases; nucleotides outside the gene matches: 4. CDR3 protein: CASIRTGATEAFF. The DNA for the CDR3 is TGTGCCAGTATCCGGACAGGGGCCACTGAAGCTTTCTTT.

The J gene is TRBJ2-3, the V gene TRBV4-2; 7 nucleotides match TRBD1. CDR3 length: 16 residues. Germline V lookup: CDR1 LGHNA, CDR2 YNFKEQ. Trimming at V came to 5 bases and at J to 0 bases, leaving 8 bases not matched to a gene. This CDR3 reads CASSSTTGISTDTQYF. The CDR3 DNA sequence: TGTGCCAGCAGCTCAACGACAGGGATAAGCACAGATACGCAGTATTTT.

The rearrangement links TRBV7-2 to TRBJ1-5; maybe TRBD1 (6 bases). Germline CDR1 SGHTA, CDR2 FQGNSA. This CDR3 is 15 amino acids long. V was clipped by 1 base and J by 3 bases, with 10 bases between them. Here the CDR3 DNA reads TGTGCCAGCAGCTTAGGCGGGGGCACCAATCAGCCCCAGCATTTT. It is translated as CASSLGGGTNQPQHF.

The chain links TRBV27 to TRBJ1-6, with 9 bases aligning to TRBD1. The CDR3 contains 13 residues. Trimming at V came to 8 bases and at J to 10 bases, leaving 6 bases not matched to a gene. CDR1 is MNHEY and CDR2 is SMNVEV in the germline V gene (reference sequence). CDR3 region: CASWTGASSPLHF. CDR3 coding DNA: TGTGCCAGCTGGACAGGGGCAAGCTCACCCCTCCACTTT.

This sequence joins TRBV7-2 and TRBJ2-1; D might be TRBD2 (7 bases). This CDR3 is built from 16 residues. Germline assignment: CDR1 SGHTA and CDR2 FQGNSA. V lost 3 bases, J lost 0 bases, and 12 bases lay in between. The CDR3 loop is CASSFRGGVSYNEQFF. DNA of the CDR3: TGTGCCAGCAGCTTTCGCGGGGGCGTCTCCTACAATGAGCAGTTCTTC.